This is a list of T cell receptor beta chains from one sample in a study of Ad26.COV2.S vaccination and SARS-CoV-2 variants. Profiling relied on immunoSEQ multiplex PCR, and the TCRdb table lists in-frame clones only, not all of them. This sample yields about 350,000 clones, of which roughly 91% are seen a single time; approximately 5% belongs to the top ten. Sequences were derived from peripheral blood, sampled in a trial of Ad26.COV2.S vaccine versus placebo. Source of these receptors: a person aged 18-60 years who received the Ad26.COV2.S COVID-19 vaccine or a placebo. Both conserved end residues are part of each CDR3. Each record gives: J gene, D gene, V gene, CDR3 protein. D genes are given only for firm matches.

TRBJ2-2,NA,TRBV19,CASSIRAYTGELFF
TRBJ1-5,NA,TRBV19,CASSIQGQNFNQPQHF
TRBJ1-2,NA,TRBV28,CASSLRGSSPYGYTF
TRBJ1-2,NA,TRBV6-5,CASSYSPEYGYTF
TRBJ2-2,NA,TRBV5-5,CASSLGTVGELFF
TRBJ2-1,TRBD1,TRBV28,CASRTGGRNEQFF
TRBJ1-1,NA,TRBV28,CASSFVRLSTVLAEAFF
TRBJ1-5,TRBD1,TRBV6-6,CASRQGQRGNQPQHF
TRBJ2-7,TRBD1,TRBV25-1,CASGWDRVDEQYF
TRBJ2-2,TRBD2,TRBV4-1,CASSHLAGVTGELFF
TRBJ2-1,TRBD1,TRBV5-1,CASSWDRGNEQFF
TRBJ1-4,TRBD1,TRBV6-5,CASSLGQGSGEKLFF
TRBJ2-2,TRBD1,TRBV4-3,CASSPETGADTGELFF
TRBJ2-1,NA,TRBV27,CASSLNRDRYNEQFF
TRBJ2-2,NA,TRBV11-3,CASSVLDRSGELFF
TRBJ2-1,TRBD2,TRBV19,CASSRGGSSYNEQFF
TRBJ2-7,NA,TRBV5-1,CASSLNLGAVYEQYF
TRBJ1-3,TRBD1,TRBV6-6,CASSWEQGSSGNTIYF
TRBJ2-2,NA,TRBV6-5,CASRVQGTGELFF
TRBJ2-1,NA,TRBV19,CASKSLNNNEQFF
TRBJ2-3,NA,TRBV30,CAWRARSGTDTQYF
TRBJ2-1,TRBD2,TRBV3-1/TRBV3-2,CASSRAGGSNEQFF
TRBJ2-7,TRBD2,TRBV9,CASSVGASGAYEQYF
TRBJ1-5,NA,TRBV10-3,CAISDRKDQPQHF
TRBJ1-1,NA,TRBV5-4,CASNQGGKNTEAFF